The next 30 T cell receptor beta chains were all read from a single sample in a study of radiotherapy plus CTLA-4 blockade in lung cancer. The assay was immunoSEQ multiplex PCR, and TCRdb's table has in-frame clones only and misses some. The sample yields tens of thousands of clones, approximately 80% seen once. The sequences come from peripheral blood, collected from a patient treated with radiotherapy plus ipilimumab. Receptors originate from a human donor with non-small cell lung cancer whose response to radiotherapy plus ipilimumab could not be evaluated.

V gene TRBV19 combines with J gene TRBJ2-2; the D is unclear. Looked up from germline, CDR1 is LNHDA and CDR2 is SQIVND (reference sequence). This CDR3 is built from 11 residues. Trimming removed 7 bases at V and 3 bases at J, with 3 bases between. The chain's CDR3 is CASTYTGELFF. CDR3 DNA sequence: TGTGCCAGTACCTACACCGGGGAGCTGTTTTTT. The full variable domain, in which reference TRBV19 and TRBJ2-2 provide the parts outside the CDR3, is DGGITQSPKYLFRKEGQNVTLSCEQNLNHDAMYWYRQDPGQGLRLIYYSQIVNDFQKGDIAEGYSVSREKKESFPLTVTSAQKNPTAFYLCASTYTGELFFGEGSRLTVL.

The rearrangement uses TRBV19 and TRBJ2-1; the D gene is possibly TRBD2 (5 bases). CDR1 is LNHDA and CDR2 is SQIVND in the germline V gene (reference sequence). The V end lost 1 base, the J end lost 5 bases, and 9 bases lay between the germline ends. CDR3 size: 14 residues. The CDR3 DNA follows: TGTGCCAGTAGTATAGCCCTTAGCGACAATGAGCAGTTCTTC. It is translated as CASSIALSDNEQFF.

The gene calls are TRBV19 and TRBJ2-2; TRBD2 matches at 9 bases. Trimming removed 5 bases from V and 1 base from J; junction bases left unmatched: 8. Germline V gene sequence: CDR1 LNHDA, CDR2 SQIVND (reference sequence). This CDR3 spans 17 amino acids. CDR3 sequence: CASSSRLAAKNTGELFF. DNA of the CDR3: TGTGCCAGTAGTTCTAGACTAGCGGCAAAGAACACCGGGGAGCTGTTTTTT.

The chain joins TRBV2 to TRBJ2-3, with D perhaps matching TRBD2 (6 bases). Germline loops: CDR1 SNHLY, CDR2 FYNNEI. The ends were cut back, 8 bases at V and 2 bases at J, with 11 bases in the middle. This CDR3 spans 13 amino acids. This chain's CDR3 is CASLARLTDTQYF. CDR3 nucleotides: TGTGCCAGCCTAGCGCGACTCACAGATACGCAGTATTTT.

This chain connects TRBV4-2 to TRBJ2-3, with D tentatively TRBD2 (7 bases). V was trimmed by 5 bases and J by 2 bases, leaving 20 bases between them. CDR3 size: 17 residues. Germline-derived CDR1 and CDR2 are LGHNA and YNFKEQ. This CDR3 is CASSYYGRGQNTDTQYF. The CDR3, as DNA: TGTGCCAGCAGCTACTACGGGCGGGGGCAGAACACAGATACGCAGTATTTT.

V is TRBV7-6 and J is TRBJ2-1; D call uncertain. The CDR3 length is 15 residues. The V gene's germline CDR1 is SGHVS and CDR2 FNYEAQ. Trimming pared 1 base from V and 0 bases from J, leaving 7 bases between. The CDR3 DNA reads TGTGCCAGCAGCTTAGAACTGAGCTCCTACAATGAGCAGTTCTTC. Its protein is CASSLELSSYNEQFF.

The gene calls are TRBV4-3 and TRBJ2-3; D remains unclear. The CDR3 totals 13 residues. V lost 4 bases, J lost 2 bases, and 7 bases lay in between. Germline V gene data show CDR1 as LGHNA and CDR2 as YSLEER. The CDR3 is CASSRRVTDTQYF. The CDR3 bases are TGCGCCAGCAGCCGACGGGTCACAGATACGCAGTATTTT.

The chain joins TRBV11-3 to TRBJ2-2; possibly TRBD2 for D (5 bases). Germline loops: CDR1 SGHNT, CDR2 YENEEA. V gave up 4 bases and J gave up 7 bases, with 16 bases separating them. This CDR3 has 15 residues. The CDR3: CASSSGGGNGGELFF. The CDR3 region has the DNA TGTGCCAGCAGCTCTGGAGGTGGAAATGGCGGGGAGCTGTTTTTT.

This clone was seen once. The gene calls are TRBV2 and TRBJ2-5; possible D gene TRBD1, 5 bases. The closer fit of TRBJ2-7 to the DNA end suggests the J call may be wrong. The CDR3 contains 12 residues. Germline V gene lookup returns CDR1 SNHLY and CDR2 FYNNEI. The CDR3 DNA reads TGTGCCAGCAATAGACAGTACTACGAGCAGTACTTC. Its protein product is CASNRQYYEQYF.

The chain recombines TRBV18 with TRBJ1-1; TRBD1 matches 7 bases. V lost 1 base to trimming and J lost 1 base; unmatched junction nucleotides: 6. The CDR3 totals 16 residues. Germline V lookup: CDR1 KGHSH, CDR2 LQKENI. The CDR3 region is CASSPLWTGGNTEAFF. The CDR3 nucleotides read TGTGCCAGCTCACCACTTTGGACAGGTGGGAACACTGAAGCTTTCTTT. The full variable domain, with the rest looked up from reference TRBV18 and TRBJ1-1, is NAGVMQNPRHLVRRRGQEARLRCSPMKGHSHVYWYRQLPEEGLKFMVYLQKENIIDESGMPKERFSAEFPKEGPSILRIQQVVRGDSAAYFCASSPLWTGGNTEAFFGQGTRLTVV.

This clone was observed a few times. The chain couples TRBV5-4 to TRBJ1-1, with D hard to call. V was pared by 3 bases and J by 0 bases, with 6 bases between. This CDR3 comprises 13 residues. CDR1 and CDR2 (germline): SGHNT, YYREEE (reference sequence). The CDR3 is CASSYSMNTEAFF. Written as DNA, the CDR3 is TGTGCCAGCAGCTACTCAATGAACACTGAAGCTTTCTTT.

The chain combines TRBV2 with TRBJ2-3, with TRBD2 as a possible D gene (5 bases). The CDR3 sequence is 14 residues long. Looked up from germline, CDR1 is SNHLY and CDR2 is FYNNEI. V was clipped by 4 bases and J by 0 bases, with 8 bases between them. The CDR3 region is CASSADFSTDTQYF. Here the CDR3 DNA reads TGTGCCAGCAGTGCGGACTTTAGCACAGATACGCAGTATTTT.

The genes are TRBV19 and TRBJ1-2, with D possibly matching TRBD1 (5 bases). CDR3 length: 15 residues. V was cut by 5 bases and J by 5 bases, with 18 bases left in between. Germline-derived CDR1 and CDR2 are LNHDA and SQIVND (reference sequence). For the CDR3, the DNA is TGTGCCAGTAGTCTACAAGGCGGGGGGAGATATGGCTACACCTTC. It codes for CASSLQGGGRYGYTF.

This clone occurred a few times. This chain joins TRBV7-9 and TRBJ2-5; 10 bases match TRBD1. With 7 bases clipped from V and 0 bases from J, the junction kept 8 bases outside the gene matches. The germline CDR1 and CDR2 sequences are SEHNR and FQNEAQ (reference sequence). The CDR3 is made up of 16 amino acids. As DNA, the CDR3 is TGTGCCAGCAACAGGGGGGACAGGGGTTACCAAGAGACCCAGTACTTC. Its protein is CASNRGDRGYQETQYF.

The chain combines TRBV5-1 with TRBJ2-2; 10 bases are a match to TRBD1. CDR3 size: 16 residues. Germline CDR1 and CDR2: SGHRS and YFSETQ. V shed 3 bases and J 3 bases; nucleotides not matched to a gene: 5. The CDR3 loop reads CASSYRDRGDTGELFF. CDR3 sequence (DNA): TGCGCCAGCAGCTACCGGGACAGGGGTGACACCGGGGAGCTGTTTTTT.

This sequence joins TRBV18 and TRBJ2-7; D is perhaps TRBD2 (6 bases). V lost 5 bases and J 7 bases, leaving 18 bases between the germline ends. CDR3 length: 14 residues. Per germline, CDR1 KGHSH and CDR2 LQKENI. The CDR3 loop reads CASSYAGPGPEQYF. The CDR3 region has the DNA TGTGCCAGCTCATATGCGGGGCCCGGACCAGAGCAGTACTTC.

V and J are TRBV6-5 and TRBJ1-2; a possible D gene is TRBD1 (5 bases). V was pared by 4 bases and J by 7 bases, with 13 bases between. CDR3 length: 13 residues. The germline V gene encodes CDR1 MNHEY and CDR2 SVGAGI. The CDR3 DNA reads TGTGCCAGCAGTTCCTTCCAGGGAAGTGGCTACACCTTC. It yields the protein CASSSFQGSGYTF.

This sequence joins TRBV5-1 and TRBJ2-5; tentative D call: TRBD2 (6 bases). The end of the DNA is better explained by TRBJ2-7, so the J call may be wrong. The germline CDR1 and CDR2 sequences are SGHRS and YFSETQ. This CDR3 is 16 amino acids long. CDR3 sequence reads: CASSPGLRDDDHEQYF. The CDR3 DNA reads TGCGCCAGCAGCCCTGGCCTGCGGGACGATGACCACGAGCAGTACTTC.

This chain links TRBV28 with TRBJ1-4; D is unresolved. Germline V CDR1 and CDR2: MDHEN, SYDVKM. The CDR3 is 13 residues long. V was pared by 7 bases and J by 6 bases, with 12 bases between. CDR3 in amino acids: CASNTQADEKLFF. The DNA of the CDR3 is TGTGCCAGCAACACCCAGGCAGATGAAAAACTGTTTTTT.

The V and J genes are TRBV27 and TRBJ2-5; weak D call: TRBD1 (7 bases). The J call could be wrong; TRBJ2-7 is a better fit for the DNA end. The CDR3 has 16 residues. Germline CDR1 is MNHEY and CDR2 is SMNVEV (reference sequence). CDR3 in amino acids: CASSTRRDSNSYEQYF. CDR3 DNA: TGTGCCAGCTCCACCCGGAGGGACAGTAACTCCTACGAGCAGTACTTC.

Only one count was recorded for this clone. The chain uses TRBV4-1 and TRBJ1-2, with D possibly being TRBD1 (6 bases). V was shortened by 3 bases and J by 6 bases, with 8 bases between the two germline ends. Germline-derived CDR1 and CDR2 are MGHRA and YSYEKL. This CDR3 has 12 amino acids. CDR3 loop: CASSHYRDGYTF. The CDR3 DNA reads as TGCGCCAGCAGCCACTACAGGGATGGCTACACCTTC.

This chain connects TRBV7-2 to TRBJ1-1; D not resolved. Per the germline V gene, CDR1 is SGHTA and CDR2 is FQGNSA. This CDR3 is built from 14 residues. V gave up 5 bases and J gave up 2 bases, with 12 bases separating them. DNA for the CDR3: TGTGCCAGCAGCCCCCAGAGGGCCAACACTGAAGCTTTCTTT. Residues: CASSPQRANTEAFF.

This chain connects TRBV2 to TRBJ2-1; 8 positions match TRBD2. Germline-derived CDR1 and CDR2 are SNHLY and FYNNEI. There are 15 residues in the CDR3. With 5 bases clipped from V and 7 bases from J, the junction kept 10 bases outside the gene matches. The CDR3 DNA reads as TGTGCCAGCAGTAAGGCCCAGCGGGAGTATAATGAGCAGTTCTTC. Its translation is CASSKAQREYNEQFF. The variable domain in full, completed from reference TRBV2 and TRBJ2-1, reads EPEVTQTPSHQVTQMGQEVILRCVPISNHLYFYWYRQILGQKVEFLVSFYNNEISEKSEIFDDQFSVERPDGSNFTLKIRSTKLEDSAMYFCASSKAQREYNEQFFGPGTRLTVL.

This chain connects TRBV19 to TRBJ1-2; 8 bases are a match to TRBD1. The V and J ends lost 10 bases and 2 bases, in that order; junction bases with no gene match: 12. This CDR3 region has 15 residues. Germline assignment: CDR1 LNHDA and CDR2 SQIVND (reference sequence). CDR3 coding DNA: TGTGCCACCGACGACCAGGGGGCAACGAACTATGGCTACACCTTC. Encoded protein: CATDDQGATNYGYTF.

V gene TRBV5-1 combines with J gene TRBJ2-7; 10 nucleotides line up with TRBD1. The V segment lost 5 bases and the J segment 4 bases; nucleotides outside the gene matches: 12. The CDR3 loop spans 16 amino acids. Germline CDR1 reads SGHRS; CDR2 reads YFSETQ. The CDR3 reads CASREDPGTGVYEQYF. CDR3 bases: TGCGCCAGCAGGGAGGATCCCGGGACAGGGGTTTACGAGCAGTACTTC.

This clone showed up just once. V is TRBV19 and J is TRBJ2-7; perhaps TRBD1 as D (5 bases). The V gene's germline CDR1 is LNHDA and CDR2 SQIVND (reference sequence). Trimming removed 5 bases from V and 7 bases from J, with 15 bases in between. The CDR3 sequence is 13 residues long. CDR3 in amino acids: CASSWAEPGEQYF. The CDR3 DNA follows: TGTGCCAGTAGTTGGGCGGAGCCAGGGGAGCAGTACTTC.

The rearrangement links TRBV4-2 to TRBJ2-2; TRBD2 agrees at 10 bases. This CDR3 is 16 amino acids long. V gave up 3 bases and J gave up 3 bases; unmatched junction bases: 4. CDR1 is LGHNA, CDR2 YNFKEQ, per germline. In DNA, the CDR3 is TGTGCCAGCAGCCATCTAGCGGGGGCCGACACCGGGGAGCTGTTTTTT. Its translation: CASSHLAGADTGELFF.

This clone was counted once. The chain couples TRBV11-3 to TRBJ1-6, with D tentatively TRBD1 (5 bases). The CDR3 extends over 13 amino acids. Germline CDR1 is SGHNT and CDR2 is YENEEA. Between the trimmed V and J ends, which lost 3 bases and 10 bases, there was a span of 10 bases. The DNA for the CDR3 is TGTGCCAGCAGCTTCGATGACAGATCACCCCTCCACTTT. This sequence encodes CASSFDDRSPLHF.

The chain is built from TRBV30 and TRBJ1-2; D is perhaps TRBD1 (6 bases). The V gene lost 3 bases and the J gene lost 5 bases, with 16 bases spanning the gap. CDR1 GTSNPN and CDR2 SVGIG come from the germline V gene (reference sequence). The CDR3 contains 14 residues. This CDR3 is CAWRLGQKYYGYTF. CDR3 nucleotides: TGTGCCTGGAGATTGGGACAAAAGTATTATGGCTACACCTTC.

The V call is TRBV5-1, the J call TRBJ2-2, with D maybe TRBD2 (6 bases). CDR1 SGHRS and CDR2 YFSETQ come from the germline V gene. CDR3 length equals 15 residues. Trimming pared 0 bases from V and 7 bases from J, leaving 13 bases between. The CDR3 sequence is CASSLGLAFGGELFF. The CDR3 coding sequence is TGCGCCAGCAGCTTGGGGCTAGCGTTCGGCGGGGAGCTGTTTTTT.